What follows are 8 T cell receptor beta chains derived from one specimen sequenced in a study of OX40 agonist ivuxolimab in advanced cancers. Generated by immunoSEQ multiplex PCR, the TCRdb table keeps only in-frame clones and is missing some. The table records some 99,000 clones, roughly 85% of them present only once. Sample: CD4+ or CD8+ T cells sorted from blood, taken in a trial of the OX40 agonist ivuxolimab. The source is an adult with an advanced solid tumor such as melanoma, head and neck, liver or kidney cancer.

The chain links TRBV28 to TRBJ1-5; D uncertain. The V gene's germline CDR1 is MDHEN and CDR2 SYDVKM. The CDR3 length is 17 residues. Trimming shortened V by 3 bases and J by 2 bases, and 17 bases separated the two germline ends. The CDR3 is CASSFPLGKGGNQPQHF. CDR3 sequence (DNA): TGTGCCAGCAGTTTTCCGTTAGGGAAGGGTGGCAATCAGCCCCAGCATTTT. The variable domain in full, completed from reference TRBV28 and TRBJ1-5, reads DVKVTQSSRYLVKRTGEKVFLECVQDMDHENMFWYRQDPGLGLRLIYFSYDVKMKEKGDIPEGYSVSREKKERFSLILESASTNQTSMYLCASSFPLGKGGNQPQHFGDGTRLSIL.

The genes are TRBV13 and TRBJ2-7, with D perhaps TRBD1 (6 bases). The V and J ends lost 5 bases and 12 bases respectively, with 17 bases between them. The CDR3 is made up of 12 amino acids. Germline CDR1 is PRHDT and CDR2 is FYEKMQ (reference sequence). The chain's CDR3 is CASSIGEGVSYF. CDR3 nucleotides: TGTGCCAGCAGCATCGGAGAGGGGGTTTCGTACTTC.

V is TRBV29-1 and J is TRBJ1-1; D is uncertain. V lost 6 bases and J lost 4, with 12 bases in between. Germline V gene sequence: CDR1 SQVTM, CDR2 ANQGSEA. The CDR3 is made up of 12 amino acids. This CDR3 reads CSVGVRGTEAFF. CDR3 bases: TGCAGCGTGGGAGTCCGGGGCACTGAAGCTTTCTTT. The full variable domain, in which reference TRBV29-1 and TRBJ1-1 provide the parts outside the CDR3, is SAVISQKPSRDICQRGTSLTIQCQVDSQVTMMFWYRQQPGQSLTLIATANQGSEATYESGFVIDKFPISRPNLTFSTLTVSNMSPEDSSIYLCSVGVRGTEAFFGQGTRLTVV.

This clone appeared a single time. The chain uses TRBV4-2 and TRBJ1-1, with D possibly matching TRBD1 (6 bases). Germline values: CDR1 LGHNA, CDR2 YNFKEQ. Deletions cut 4 bases from V and 1 base from J, with 13 bases between. This CDR3 has 15 residues. The CDR3: CASSRVGQPNTEAFF. CDR3 nucleotide sequence: TGTGCCAGCAGCCGGGTTGGACAGCCGAACACTGAAGCTTTCTTT.

The chain couples TRBV7-2 to TRBJ2-7, with 7 bases identical to TRBD2. Germline CDR1 and CDR2: SGHTA and FQGNSA. The CDR3 has 14 amino acids. Trimming cost V 4 bases and J 2 bases; bases outside gene matches: 5. The CDR3: CASSSGRGAYEQYF. The CDR3 DNA follows: TGTGCCAGCAGCTCAGGCCGGGGGGCCTACGAGCAGTACTTC.

The J gene is TRBJ2-7, the V gene TRBV29-1; D unclear. CDR3 length: 13 amino acids. Between the trimmed V and J ends, which lost 4 bases and 6 bases, there was a span of 16 bases. From germline, CDR1 is SQVTM and CDR2 ANQGSEA. The CDR3 region has the DNA TGCAGCGTTGCGGCCGGACGGATGGGCGAGCAGTACTTC. Its protein is CSVAAGRMGEQYF.

The gene calls are TRBV7-3 and TRBJ2-5, with no clear D. CDR1 SGHTA and CDR2 FQGTGA come from the germline V gene. V lost 5 bases to trimming and J lost 1 base, with 11 bases between them. This CDR3 is 14 amino acids long. The CDR3 DNA reads TGTGCCAGCAGCCCCACGGGCCCCCAAGAGACCCAGTACTTC. Translation: CASSPTGPQETQYF.

A note on this clone: Distinct nucleotide sequences in the sample also encode this CDR3. V usage is TRBV5-6 and J usage is TRBJ1-3, with unresolved D. Looked up from germline, CDR1 is SGHDT and CDR2 is YYEEEE. V was pared by 0 bases and J by 0 bases, with 4 bases between. This CDR3 has 14 residues. CDR3 nucleotide sequence: TGTGCCAGCAGCTTGGGCCACTCTGGAAACACCATATATTTT. Protein: CASSLGHSGNTIYF.